This T cell receptor (beta chain) came from a study of radiotherapy plus CTLA-4 blockade in lung cancer. Repertoires were generated with immunoSEQ multiplex PCR, while TCRdb's copy carries only in-frame clones and drops some. Of roughly 32,000 clones listed, around 70% are singletons. The CDR3 runs 14 residues. V lost 4 bases, J lost 0 bases, and 2 bases stayed unmatched. Looked up from germline, CDR1 is LNHDA and CDR2 is SQIVND (reference sequence). The V and J genes are TRBV19 and TRBJ2-7; TRBD1 agrees at 8 bases. This clonotype originated in a human donor with non-small cell lung cancer who had stable disease on radiotherapy plus ipilimumab. The specimen was peripheral blood, collected from a patient treated with radiotherapy plus ipilimumab. CDR3 nucleotides: TGTGCCAGTAGTACTGGGACAGGCTCCTACGAGCAGTACTTC. This encodes CASSTGTGSYEQYF.